The rows below give T cell receptor beta chains drawn from one sample of a study of long-term antiretroviral therapy in people with HIV. Clones were read by immunoSEQ multiplex PCR, and TCRdb kept only the in-frame ones, dropping some. Among around 30,000 clones, roughly 85% were seen once, and the ten largest hold about a tenth. The sequencing here drew on unsorted PBMCs, taken 2.3 years after starting antiretroviral therapy. The receptor set was obtained from a man aged 35 to 55 with HIV. Both conserved end residues are trimmed from each CDR3. The order of the fields is V gene, D gene, CDR3 protein. A D gene is named only where the DNA matches it firmly.

>TRBV4-1|TRBD2
ASSLYSSPGLPYEQY
>TRBV2|-
ASSEPTGLKFEQY
>TRBV10-3|-
ASSIEATGELF
>TRBV9|-
ASSGVNEQF
>TRBV18|TRBD2
ASSGLAGIYNEQF
>TRBV11-2|TRBD1
ASSSGQGLNTEAF
>TRBV6-1|-
ASSEYLGGSSSGNTIY
>TRBV9|TRBD1
ASSSGQGAYEQY
>TRBV5-1|-
ASDPQGPHNEQF
>TRBV11-2|-
ASSLDPPYGYT
>TRBV27|-
ASSSHRNLESTDTQY